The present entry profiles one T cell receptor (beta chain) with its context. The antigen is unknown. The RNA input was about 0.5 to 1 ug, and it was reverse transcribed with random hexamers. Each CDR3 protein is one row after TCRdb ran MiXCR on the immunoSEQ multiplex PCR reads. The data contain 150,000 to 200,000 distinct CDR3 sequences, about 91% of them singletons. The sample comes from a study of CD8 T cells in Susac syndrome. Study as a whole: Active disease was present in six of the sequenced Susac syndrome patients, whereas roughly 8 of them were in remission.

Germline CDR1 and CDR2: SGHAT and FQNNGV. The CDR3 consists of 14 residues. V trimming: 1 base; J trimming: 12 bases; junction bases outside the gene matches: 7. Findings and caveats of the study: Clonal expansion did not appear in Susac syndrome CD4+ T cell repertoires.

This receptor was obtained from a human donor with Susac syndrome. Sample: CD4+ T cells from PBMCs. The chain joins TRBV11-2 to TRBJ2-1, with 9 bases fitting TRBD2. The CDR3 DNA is TGTGCCAGCAGCTTAGCCGTGCGGGGGGGCCCGCAGTTCTTC. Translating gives CASSLAVRGGPQFF.